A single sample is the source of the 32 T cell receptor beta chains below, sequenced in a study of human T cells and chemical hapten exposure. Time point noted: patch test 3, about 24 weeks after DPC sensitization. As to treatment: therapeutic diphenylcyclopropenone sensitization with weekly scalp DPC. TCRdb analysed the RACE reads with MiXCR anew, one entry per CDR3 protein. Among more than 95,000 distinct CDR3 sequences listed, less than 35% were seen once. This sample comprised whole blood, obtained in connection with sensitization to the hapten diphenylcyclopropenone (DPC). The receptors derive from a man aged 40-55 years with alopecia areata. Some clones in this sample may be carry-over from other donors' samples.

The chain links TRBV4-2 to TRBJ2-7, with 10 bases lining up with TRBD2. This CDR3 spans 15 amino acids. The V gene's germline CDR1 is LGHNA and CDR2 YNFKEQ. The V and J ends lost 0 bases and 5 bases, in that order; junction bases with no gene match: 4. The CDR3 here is CASSQESGRVHEQYF. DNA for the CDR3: TGTGCCAGCAGCCAAGAGAGCGGGAGGGTCCACGAGCAGTACTTC.

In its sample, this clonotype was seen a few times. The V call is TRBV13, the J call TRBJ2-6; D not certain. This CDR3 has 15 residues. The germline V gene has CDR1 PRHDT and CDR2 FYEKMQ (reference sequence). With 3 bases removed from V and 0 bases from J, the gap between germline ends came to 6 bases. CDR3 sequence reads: CASSFQSSGANVLTF. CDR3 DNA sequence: TGTGCCAGCAGCTTCCAGAGCTCTGGGGCCAACGTCCTGACTTTC.

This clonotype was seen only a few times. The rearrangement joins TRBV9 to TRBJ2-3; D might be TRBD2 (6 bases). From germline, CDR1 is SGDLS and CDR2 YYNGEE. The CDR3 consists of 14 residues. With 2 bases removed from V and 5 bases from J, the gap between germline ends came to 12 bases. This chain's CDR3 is CASSVRLGGDTQYF. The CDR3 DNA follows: TGTGCCAGCAGCGTTCGGCTGGGGGGAGATACGCAGTATTTT.

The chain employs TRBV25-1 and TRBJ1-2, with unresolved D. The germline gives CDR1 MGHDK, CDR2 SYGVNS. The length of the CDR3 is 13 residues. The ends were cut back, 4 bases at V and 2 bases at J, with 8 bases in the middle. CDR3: CASSGPANYGYTF. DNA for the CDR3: TGTGCCAGCAGTGGTCCCGCAAACTATGGCTACACCTTC.

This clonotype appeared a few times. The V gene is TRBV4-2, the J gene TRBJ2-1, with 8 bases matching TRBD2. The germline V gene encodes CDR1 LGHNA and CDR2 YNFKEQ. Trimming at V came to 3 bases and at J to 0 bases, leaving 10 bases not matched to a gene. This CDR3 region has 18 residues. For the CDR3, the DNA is TGTGCCAGCAGCCAGGGTTCCGAAGGACTAGCCTCCTACAATGAGCAGTTCTTC. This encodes CASSQGSEGLASYNEQFF.

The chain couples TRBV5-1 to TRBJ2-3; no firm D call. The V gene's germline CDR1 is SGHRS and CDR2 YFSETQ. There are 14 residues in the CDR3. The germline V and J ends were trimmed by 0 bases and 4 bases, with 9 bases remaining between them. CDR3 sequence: CASSLDPTADTQYF. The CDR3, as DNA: TGCGCCAGCAGCTTGGATCCGACGGCAGATACGCAGTATTTT.

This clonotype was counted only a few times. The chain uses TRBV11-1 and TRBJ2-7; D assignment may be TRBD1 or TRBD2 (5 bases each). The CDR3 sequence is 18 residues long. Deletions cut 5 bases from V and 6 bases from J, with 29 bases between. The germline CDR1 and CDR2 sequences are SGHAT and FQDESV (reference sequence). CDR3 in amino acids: CASSDVPMSQGEKSEQYV. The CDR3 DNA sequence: TGTGCCAGCAGCGACGTCCCAATGAGTCAAGGGGAGAAAAGCGAGCAGTACGTC.

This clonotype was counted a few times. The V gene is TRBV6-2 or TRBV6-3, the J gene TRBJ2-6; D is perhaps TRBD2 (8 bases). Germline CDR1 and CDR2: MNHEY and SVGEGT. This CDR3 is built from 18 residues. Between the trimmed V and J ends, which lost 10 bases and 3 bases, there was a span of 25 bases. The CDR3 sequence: CATRSTGIAGNGANVLTF. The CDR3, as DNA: TGTGCCACTCGATCGACAGGGATAGCGGGAAATGGGGCCAACGTCCTGACTTTC.

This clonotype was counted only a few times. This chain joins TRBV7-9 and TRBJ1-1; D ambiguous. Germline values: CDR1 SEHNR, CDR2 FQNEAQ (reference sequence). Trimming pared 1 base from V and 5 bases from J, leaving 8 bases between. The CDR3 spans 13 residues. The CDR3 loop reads CASSLEGLTEAFF. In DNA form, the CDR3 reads TGTGCCAGCAGCTTAGAAGGGCTGACTGAAGCTTTCTTT.

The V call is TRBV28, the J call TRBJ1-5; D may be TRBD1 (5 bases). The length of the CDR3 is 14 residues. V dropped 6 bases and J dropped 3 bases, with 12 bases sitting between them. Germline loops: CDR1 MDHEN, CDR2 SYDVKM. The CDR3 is CASRRQGDNQPQHF. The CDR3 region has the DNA TGTGCCAGCAGGCGTCAGGGCGACAATCAGCCCCAGCATTTT.

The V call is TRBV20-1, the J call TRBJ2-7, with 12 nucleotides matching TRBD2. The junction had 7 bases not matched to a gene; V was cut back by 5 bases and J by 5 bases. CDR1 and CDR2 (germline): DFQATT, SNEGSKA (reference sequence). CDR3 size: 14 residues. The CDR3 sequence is CSAYGLAGQNEQYF. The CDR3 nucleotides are TGCAGTGCTTACGGACTAGCGGGACAGAACGAGCAGTACTTC.

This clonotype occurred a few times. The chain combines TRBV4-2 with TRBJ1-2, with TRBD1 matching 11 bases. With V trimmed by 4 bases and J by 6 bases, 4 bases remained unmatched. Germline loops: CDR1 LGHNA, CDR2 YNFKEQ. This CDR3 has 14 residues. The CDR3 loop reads CASSRGQGAHGYTF. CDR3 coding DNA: TGTGCCAGCAGCCGCGGACAGGGGGCTCATGGCTACACCTTC.

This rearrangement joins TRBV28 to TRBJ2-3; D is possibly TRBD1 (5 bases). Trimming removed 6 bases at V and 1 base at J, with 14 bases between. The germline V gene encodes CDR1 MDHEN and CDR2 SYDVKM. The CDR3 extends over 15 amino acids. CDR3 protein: CASRARVSGTDTQYF. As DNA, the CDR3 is TGTGCCAGCAGAGCCAGGGTATCGGGCACAGATACGCAGTATTTT.

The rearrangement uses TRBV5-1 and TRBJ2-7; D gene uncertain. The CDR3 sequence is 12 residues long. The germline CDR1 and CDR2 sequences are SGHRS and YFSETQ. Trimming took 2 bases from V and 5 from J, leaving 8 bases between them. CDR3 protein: CASSLRGDEQYV. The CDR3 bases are TGCGCCAGCAGCTTACGTGGGGACGAGCAGTACGTC.

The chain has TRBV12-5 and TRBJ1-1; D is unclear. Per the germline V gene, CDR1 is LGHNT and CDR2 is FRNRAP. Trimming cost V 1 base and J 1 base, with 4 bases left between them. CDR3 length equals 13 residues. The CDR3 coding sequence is TGTGCTAGTGGTTTGGGTTGGAACACTGAAGCTTTCTTT. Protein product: CASGLGWNTEAFF.

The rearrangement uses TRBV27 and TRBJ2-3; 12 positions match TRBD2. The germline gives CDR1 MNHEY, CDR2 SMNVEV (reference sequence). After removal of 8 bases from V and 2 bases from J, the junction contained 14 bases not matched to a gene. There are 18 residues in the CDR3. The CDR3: CASLRTSGTPIPTDTQYF. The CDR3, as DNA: TGTGCCAGCCTTCGGACTAGCGGGACTCCTATCCCCACAGATACGCAGTATTTT.

The CDR3 bases are TGTGCCAGCAGCGTGATAGCGGGAGGGTCCACAGATACGCAGTATTTT. As protein: CASSVIAGGSTDTQYF. The chain has TRBV9 and TRBJ2-3; 11 nucleotides match TRBD2. After removal of 2 bases from V and 2 bases from J, the junction contained 4 bases not matched to a gene. The CDR3 spans 16 residues. Germline V gene lookup returns CDR1 SGDLS and CDR2 YYNGEE.

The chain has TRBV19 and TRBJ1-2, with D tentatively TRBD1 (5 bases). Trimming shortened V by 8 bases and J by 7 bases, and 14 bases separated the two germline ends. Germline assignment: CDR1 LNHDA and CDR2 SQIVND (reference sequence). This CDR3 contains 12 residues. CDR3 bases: TGTGCCAGTTCCTTGGGGGAGAGTGGCTACACCTTC. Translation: CASSLGESGYTF.

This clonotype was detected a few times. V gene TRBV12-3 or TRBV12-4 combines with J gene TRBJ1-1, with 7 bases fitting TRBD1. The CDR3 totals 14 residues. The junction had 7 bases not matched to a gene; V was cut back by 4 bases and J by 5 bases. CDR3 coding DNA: TGTGCCAGCAGTTCCCACAGGGGATCGACTGAAGCTTTCTTT. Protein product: CASSSHRGSTEAFF.

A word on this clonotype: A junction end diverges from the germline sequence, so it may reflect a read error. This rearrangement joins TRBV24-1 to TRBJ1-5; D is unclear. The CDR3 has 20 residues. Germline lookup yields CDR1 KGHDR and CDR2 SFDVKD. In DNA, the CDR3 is TGTACCACCAGTGACGTGCCCAGCAGGATCGGGAACTGTAGCAATCAGCCCCAGCATTTT. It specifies CTTSDVPSRIGNCSNQPQHF.

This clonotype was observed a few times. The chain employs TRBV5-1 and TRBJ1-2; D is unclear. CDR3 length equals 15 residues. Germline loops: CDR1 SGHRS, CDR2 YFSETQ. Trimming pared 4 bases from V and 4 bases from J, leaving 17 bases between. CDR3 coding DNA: TGCGCCAGCAGCCCATCCCTAGAACCGGCCTATGGCTACACCTTC. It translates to CASSPSLEPAYGYTF. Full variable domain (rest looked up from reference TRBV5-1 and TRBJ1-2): KAGVTQTPRYLIKTRGQQVTLSCSPISGHRSVSWYQQTPGQGLQFLFEYFSETQRNKGNFPGRFSGRQFSNSRSEMNVSTLELGDSALYLCASSPSLEPAYGYTFGSGTRLTVV.

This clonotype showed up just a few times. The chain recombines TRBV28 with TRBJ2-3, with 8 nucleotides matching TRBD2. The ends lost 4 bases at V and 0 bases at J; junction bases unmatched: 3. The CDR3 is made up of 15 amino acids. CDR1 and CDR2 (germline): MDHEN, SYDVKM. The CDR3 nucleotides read TGTGCCAGCAGTTCCTTAGCGGGAAGCACAGATACGCAGTATTTT. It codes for CASSSLAGSTDTQYF.

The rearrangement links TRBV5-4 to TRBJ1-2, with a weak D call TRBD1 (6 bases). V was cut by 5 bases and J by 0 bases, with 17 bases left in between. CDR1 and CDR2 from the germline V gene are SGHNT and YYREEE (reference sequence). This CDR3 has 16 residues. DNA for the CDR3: TGTGCCAGCAGTCCGGGACATCGTGGCGCTAACTATGGCTACACCTTC. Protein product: CASSPGHRGANYGYTF.

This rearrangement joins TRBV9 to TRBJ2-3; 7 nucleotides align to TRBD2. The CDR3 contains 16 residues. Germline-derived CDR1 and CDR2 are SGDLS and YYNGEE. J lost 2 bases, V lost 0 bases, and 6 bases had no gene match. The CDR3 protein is CASSVAPGTTTDTQYF. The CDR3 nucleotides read TGTGCCAGCAGCGTAGCCCCCGGGACTACCACAGATACGCAGTATTTT.

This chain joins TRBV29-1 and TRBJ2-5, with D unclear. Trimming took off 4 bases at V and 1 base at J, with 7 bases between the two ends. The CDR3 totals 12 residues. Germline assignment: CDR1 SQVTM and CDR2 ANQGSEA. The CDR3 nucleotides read TGCAGCGTTGCGAGTTTCCAAGAGACCCAGTACTTC. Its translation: CSVASFQETQYF.

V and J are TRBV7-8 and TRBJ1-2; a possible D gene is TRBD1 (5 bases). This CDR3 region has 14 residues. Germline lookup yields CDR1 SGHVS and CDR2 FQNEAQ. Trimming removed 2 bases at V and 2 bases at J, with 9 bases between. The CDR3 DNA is TGTGCCAGCAGCTTAAGAGAGGGGAACTATGGCTACACCTTC. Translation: CASSLREGNYGYTF.

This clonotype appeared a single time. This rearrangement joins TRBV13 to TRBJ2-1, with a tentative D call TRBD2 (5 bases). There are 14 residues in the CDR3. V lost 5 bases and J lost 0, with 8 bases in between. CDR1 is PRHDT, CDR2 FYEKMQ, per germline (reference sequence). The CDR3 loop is CASSGGHSYNEQFF. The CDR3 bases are TGTGCCAGCAGCGGCGGGCACTCCTACAATGAGCAGTTCTTC.

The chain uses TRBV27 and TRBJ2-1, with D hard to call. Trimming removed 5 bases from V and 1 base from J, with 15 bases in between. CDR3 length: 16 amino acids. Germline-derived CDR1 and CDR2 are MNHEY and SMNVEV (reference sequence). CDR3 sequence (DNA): TGTGCCAGCAGTCCCCCATCTCGCATTTCCTACAATGAGCAGTTCTTC. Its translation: CASSPPSRISYNEQFF.

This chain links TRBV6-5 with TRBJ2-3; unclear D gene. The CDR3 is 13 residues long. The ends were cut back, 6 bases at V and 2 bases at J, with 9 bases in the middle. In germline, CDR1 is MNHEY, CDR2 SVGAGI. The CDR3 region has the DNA TGTGCCAGCAGCCGACTGGCCACAGATACGCAGTATTTT. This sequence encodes CASSRLATDTQYF.

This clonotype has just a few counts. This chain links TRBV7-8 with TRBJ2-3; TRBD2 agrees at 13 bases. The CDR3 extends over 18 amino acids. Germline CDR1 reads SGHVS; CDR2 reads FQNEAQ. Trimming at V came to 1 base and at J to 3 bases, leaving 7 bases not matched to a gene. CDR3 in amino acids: CASSLGGTSGMKTDTQYF. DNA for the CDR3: TGTGCCAGCAGCTTAGGCGGGACTAGCGGGATGAAAACAGATACGCAGTATTTT.

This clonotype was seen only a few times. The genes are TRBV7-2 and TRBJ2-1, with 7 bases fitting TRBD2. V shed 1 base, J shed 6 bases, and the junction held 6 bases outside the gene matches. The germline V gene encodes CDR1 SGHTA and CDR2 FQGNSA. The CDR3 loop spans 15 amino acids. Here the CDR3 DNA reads TGTGCCAGCAGCTTAGTCGGGACTACCCGCAATGAGCAGTTCTTC. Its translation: CASSLVGTTRNEQFF.

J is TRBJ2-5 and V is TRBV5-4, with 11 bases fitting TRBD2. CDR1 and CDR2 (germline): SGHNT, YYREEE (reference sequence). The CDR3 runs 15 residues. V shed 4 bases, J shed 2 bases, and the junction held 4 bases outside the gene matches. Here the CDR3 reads CASSGGLAVQETQYF. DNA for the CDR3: TGTGCCAGCAGCGGGGGACTAGCGGTACAAGAGACCCAGTACTTC.